The 10 T cell receptor beta chains below come from one sample, sequenced in a study of early T cells in non-severe SARS-CoV-2 infection. One entry per CDR3 protein, called by TCRdb with MiXCR from the 5' RACE reads. The table records 65,000 to 85,000 distinct CDR3 sequences, under 15% of them present only once. Sequenced: whole blood. These receptor sequences come from an adult who was a healthcare worker with PCR-confirmed SARS-CoV-2 infection or an uninfected control (not recorded which).

The sample holds a few counts of this clonotype. The chain has TRBV5-1 and TRBJ2-1; 9 nucleotides align to TRBD1. Per germline, CDR1 SGHRS and CDR2 YFSETQ. This CDR3 comprises 15 residues. Germline trimming cut 5 bases from V and 2 bases from J; bases unmatched to any gene: 5. The CDR3 here is CASRIDRGTYNEQFF. The CDR3 nucleotides are TGCGCCAGCAGAATCGACAGGGGGACCTACAATGAGCAGTTCTTC.

There are many counts of this clonotype. The rearrangement links TRBV18 to TRBJ2-1, with D perhaps TRBD1 or TRBD2 (6 bases each). This CDR3 contains 17 residues. V dropped 3 bases and J dropped 6 bases, with 21 bases sitting between them. Germline V gives CDR1 KGHSH, CDR2 LQKENI. The CDR3 sequence is CASSPLPPPGASNEQFF. CDR3 coding DNA: TGTGCCAGCTCACCCTTACCTCCTCCGGGGGCGAGCAATGAGCAGTTCTTC. The variable domain in full, completed from reference TRBV18 and TRBJ2-1, reads NAGVMQNPRHLVRRRGQEARLRCSPMKGHSHVYWYRQLPEEGLKFMVYLQKENIIDESGMPKERFSAEFPKEGPSILRIQQVVRGDSAAYFCASSPLPPPGASNEQFFGPGTRLTVL.

This clonotype was recorded many times. CDR3 coding DNA: TGTGCCAGCAGCCCTTTTTCGGACAGGAGAAATTCACCCCTCCACTTT. This sequence encodes CASSPFSDRRNSPLHF. This chain links TRBV5-5 with TRBJ1-6; 7 bases align to TRBD1. The CDR3 has 16 residues. CDR1 is SGHKS and CDR2 is YYEKEE in the germline V gene (reference sequence). With V trimmed by 4 bases and J by 7 bases, 11 bases remained unmatched. Full variable domain (outside the CDR3, taken from reference TRBV5-5 and TRBJ1-6): DAGVTQSPTHLIKTRGQQVTLRCSPISGHKSVSWYQQVLGQGPQFIFQYYEKEERGRGNFPDRFSARQFPNYSSELNVNALLLGDSALYLCASSPFSDRRNSPLHFGNGTRLTVT.

This clonotype was counted ten times or more. This chain links TRBV7-9 with TRBJ1-1; D is uncertain. The CDR3 has 11 amino acids. V was clipped by 7 bases and J by 8 bases, with 11 bases between them. Germline CDR1 and CDR2: SEHNR and FQNEAQ (reference sequence). CDR3 nucleotide sequence: TGTGCCAGCAAGACACACCAGGAAGCTTTCTTT. Protein product: CASKTHQEAFF.

This clonotype was counted at least ten times. The chain links TRBV7-9 to TRBJ2-7; D may be TRBD2 (6 bases). Trimming removed 4 bases at V and 0 bases at J, with 10 bases between. Germline-derived CDR1 and CDR2 are SEHNR and FQNEAQ (reference sequence). The CDR3 sequence is 14 residues long. The CDR3 region is CASSSSSVSYEQYF. The CDR3 bases are TGTGCCAGCAGCTCCTCTAGCGTCTCCTACGAGCAGTACTTC.

This clonotype was detected a few times. This chain uses TRBV11-2 with TRBJ2-1, with D tentatively TRBD1 or TRBD2 (6 bases each). Trimming took 5 bases from V and 7 from J, leaving 18 bases between them. This CDR3 is built from 15 residues. CDR1 and CDR2 from the germline V gene are SGHAT and FQNNGV. The CDR3 sequence: CASSRPGQGRNEQFF. The CDR3 bases are TGTGCCAGCAGCCGACCTGGGCAGGGGAGGAATGAGCAGTTCTTC.

The V and J genes are TRBV10-3 and TRBJ1-2; D ambiguous. The CDR3 spans 10 residues. V was clipped by 7 bases and J by 2 bases, with 2 bases between them. CDR1 is ENHRY and CDR2 is SYGVKD in the germline V gene. CDR3 loop: CAIKNYGYTF. CDR3 DNA: TGTGCCATCAAGAACTATGGCTACACCTTC.

This clonotype turned up a few times. The chain is built from TRBV20-1 and TRBJ2-3; TRBD2 aligns across 13 bases. The CDR3 consists of 13 residues. V was clipped by 3 bases and J by 6 bases; unmatched bases: 0. Germline-derived CDR1 and CDR2 are DFQATT and SNEGSKA (reference sequence). The CDR3 nucleotides are TGCAGTGCTAGGACTAGCGGGAGGGATACGCAGTATTTT. Translated: CSARTSGRDTQYF.

At least ten counts were recorded for this clonotype. The chain is built from TRBV12-3 or TRBV12-4 and TRBJ2-4; possible D gene TRBD2, 6 bases. The germline V and J ends were trimmed by 5 bases and 9 bases, with 17 bases remaining between them. CDR3 length: 14 residues. The CDR3 nucleotides read TGTGCCAGCAGTATTACGGGGGTAGGGACCATTCAGTACTTC. It yields the protein CASSITGVGTIQYF.

In its sample, this clonotype was seen a few times. The chain recombines TRBV6-1 with TRBJ1-1; D ambiguous. V shed 6 bases and J shed 3 bases, with 14 bases lying between them. Per the germline V gene, CDR1 is MNHNS and CDR2 is SASEGT. This CDR3 has 14 residues. The CDR3 DNA reads as TGTGCCAGCAGGGAGGAGTGGGCTGACACTGAAGCTTTCTTT. Translation gives CASREEWADTEAFF.